This is a list of T cell receptor beta chains from one sample in a study of blood T cell repertoires in COVID-19. The assay was immunoSEQ multiplex PCR, and TCRdb's table has in-frame clones only and misses some. The sample lists 300,000 to 450,000 clones; 85% were seen once. The sample taken for sequencing was peripheral blood. Receptors were obtained from a woman aged 18-29 years with acute or convalescent COVID-19. The CDR3 runs from the conserved cysteine through the conserved F or W. The order of the fields is J gene, clone size, V gene, CDR3 protein. Part of the rows lack a size; the others show once, few, many or a class for expanded clones.

>TRBJ2-7|NA|TRBV19
CASSPSGAGSSYEQYF
>TRBJ1-1|NA|TRBV9
CASSVGGSPAFF
>TRBJ2-3|NA|TRBV6-6
CASSRTGTDLIELPTDTQYF
>TRBJ2-3|NA|TRBV6-1
CASSYLSSTDTQYF
>TRBJ1-6|NA|TRBV5-1
CASPEGATPLHF
>TRBJ1-2|NA|TRBV5-1
CASSLGTGSSVDYTF
>TRBJ1-5|NA|TRBV6-1
CASSELVYRGNQPQHF
>TRBJ2-1|NA|TRBV28
CASSLDSAGGYEQFF
>TRBJ1-1|NA|TRBV28
CASSLKLGTGSPEAFF
>TRBJ1-2|NA|TRBV30
CAWTSRGDGNYTF
>TRBJ1-1|NA|TRBV5-5
CASSLMGQGWYTEAFF
>TRBJ1-6|NA|TRBV2
CASSERTGYSPLHF
>TRBJ1-3|NA|TRBV29-1
CSVTQNSGNTIYF
>TRBJ2-2|NA|TRBV9
CASSVAGGANTGELFF
>TRBJ1-5|NA|TRBV15
CATSGTRGSSNQPQHF
>TRBJ1-5|NA|TRBV6-5
CASSRQGGSPQHF
>TRBJ1-2|NA|TRBV6-1
CASSESVENYGYTF
>TRBJ2-3|once|TRBV18
CATPEREGGTDTQYF
>TRBJ2-1|NA|TRBV5-1
CASSRGLAGQFF
>TRBJ1-4|NA|TRBV2
CASSEGQITNEKLFF
>TRBJ2-1|NA|TRBV4-1
CASSQGRGASYNEQFF
>TRBJ2-2|NA|TRBV7-8
CASSSTGNTGELFF
>TRBJ2-1|NA|TRBV28
CASSLVQGTRSNEQFF
>TRBJ2-3|NA|TRBV9
CASGGGSSTDTQYF
>TRBJ1-1|NA|TRBV7-9
CASSLGQKGSYTEAFF
>TRBJ1-2|NA|TRBV11-2
CASSLEASSYGYTF
>TRBJ1-1|NA|TRBV5-1
CASSYLTGNTEAFF
>TRBJ2-3|NA|TRBV24-1
CATGSGVVDTQYF
>TRBJ1-2|NA|TRBV6-1
CASSEGQGSGYTF
>TRBJ2-5|NA|TRBV29-1
CSVESRDRLYQETQYF
>TRBJ2-2|NA|TRBV12-5
CASGLVGAGTGVTGELFF
>TRBJ1-1|NA|TRBV7-3
CASSLTGGSSTEAFF
>TRBJ1-1|NA|TRBV18
CASSPRGQGGTEAFF
>TRBJ2-7|NA|TRBV6-5
CASSPGQGWYEQYF
>TRBJ2-7|NA|TRBV12-3/TRBV12-4
CASSLTRSYEQYF
>TRBJ2-7|NA|TRBV9
CASSAGQGNYEQYF
>TRBJ2-5|NA|TRBV15
CATSRVTGGAETQYF
>TRBJ1-1|NA|TRBV6-6
CASNQEPEAFF
>TRBJ1-2|NA|TRBV6-5
CATKEGGGYTF
>TRBJ1-5|few|TRBV18
CASSPQDRANQPQHF
>TRBJ2-6|NA|TRBV11-2
CASSLDLGQGVSGANVLTF
>TRBJ1-2|NA|TRBV11-2
CASNRPGGLDGYTF
>TRBJ2-5|NA|TRBV24-1
CATSDSRDSGRARETQYF
>TRBJ1-1|NA|TRBV11-2
CASSLAGPEAFF
>TRBJ2-1|once|TRBV4-1
CASRVRAGQFYNEQFF
>TRBJ2-7|NA|TRBV5-4
CASSRFTGTGGGEQYF
>TRBJ1-3|once|TRBV6-5
CASRPGGIGNTIYF
>TRBJ2-7|NA|TRBV27
CASSRTVGYGQYF
>TRBJ1-1|once|TRBV20-1
CSASNRGSAEAFF
>TRBJ1-2|NA|TRBV6-1
CASSEDYRGGTF
>TRBJ1-2|NA|TRBV5-1
CASSWTGGGDGYTF
>TRBJ2-7|once|TRBV9
CASSVDGRGLNEQYF
>TRBJ1-1|NA|TRBV7-9
CASSLTGGAPEAFF
>TRBJ1-2|NA|TRBV5-6
CASTQDRYGYTF
>TRBJ1-2|NA|TRBV6-5
CASSLQGSSYTF
>TRBJ1-2|NA|TRBV5-3
CARTDRVDYGYTF
>TRBJ1-5|NA|TRBV19
CASSMGVYFRDRELSGVNQPQHF
>TRBJ2-3|NA|TRBV18
CASSLNGGGSTDTQYF
>TRBJ2-1|few|TRBV9
CASSVGGSGRASDEQFF
>TRBJ1-2|NA|TRBV9
CASSVGGYGYTF